This T cell receptor (beta chain) came from a study of cytomegalovirus exposure and HLA in healthy donors. Regarding the study as a whole: Versus the approximately 720-donor mean, an Asian-associated ancestry cluster reportedly showed fewer N-insertions in a later analysis.

Nominally healthy donors provided the samples, though records likely missed some immune exposures. The PCR had 60 Vbeta and 13 Jbeta primers. Assay: immunoSEQ multiplex PCR; the TCRdb copy retains only in-frame clones and omits some. The sample yields roughly 130,000 clones, about 62% seen once. This clone was seen just once. Its antigen is unidentified. V shed 3 bases and J 6 bases; nucleotides not matched to a gene: 8. CDR3 size: 14 residues. CDR1 and CDR2 from the germline V gene are SGHAT and FQNNGV. The sequence came from a woman aged 40 to 50 in good health and CMV-seropositive. The V gene is TRBV11-2, the J gene TRBJ2-7, with 7 bases matching TRBD2. Input material: PBMCs. The CDR3 DNA reads TGTGCCAGCAGCTTGCTGGCAGGCGGGGGCGAGCAGTACTTC. This gives the protein CASSLLAGGGEQYF.